This TCR beta chain was found in a study of T cells in Graves' hyperthyroidism and ophthalmopathy. Across the whole study: The authors collected peripheral blood at initial diagnosis, before any treatment.

Study-wide findings and caveats: Among thyroid clonotypes expanded above 0.001, most also appeared in blood.

The investigators amplified TCR beta CDR3 regions from RNA transcripts. Carried out on the TCR CDR3, a first-round RT-PCR used the HTBI primer set. TCRdb fed the multiplex PCR reads into MiXCR, producing one record per CDR3 protein. The data hold hundreds of thousands of distinct CDR3 sequences, with 25% observed a single time. This clonotype was observed a handful of times. Its antigen remains unidentified. Germline V gives CDR1 KGHSH, CDR2 LQKENI. The CDR3 runs to 17 residues. Trimming removed 4 bases from V and 8 bases from J, with 24 bases in between. Calling Graves' hyperthyroidism stable meant ophthalmopathy did not progress within 18 months. PBMCs came from over 8.5 ml fresh peripheral blood.

The sequence was obtained from a man between 45 and 60 years old with Graves' hyperthyroidism. The sequenced sample consisted of blood. The chain uses TRBV18 and TRBJ2-1; weak D call: TRBD2 (6 bases). In nucleotides, the CDR3 is TGTGCCAGCTCACTAGAGCCGACTAGGGGATTCATAGATGAGCAGTTCTTC. Translation: CASSLEPTRGFIDEQFF.